What follows are 8 T cell receptor beta chains derived from one specimen sequenced in a study of blood T cells in healthy people across ages (dated by TCRdb to between 2015 and 2016). Library generation was performed with 5' RACE. The run used an Illumina HiSeq 2500. A second about 7 to 12 cycle PCR used a sample-barcoded 5' primer and a J-beta primer mix. Starting from the raw public reads, TCRdb applied fastp trimming at Q25, assembled clones with MiXCR and retained in-frame beta chains. Each entry merges the rows of one CDR3 protein and shows their most common DNA and genes. This sample has about 640,000 distinct CDR3 sequences in its table, and approximately 50% of those were observed once. In total, the top ten clones hold around 37% of the sample. Sequencing was done on a sample of blood. Source of these receptors: a man in his 60s in good health.

This clonotype was seen many times. The chain combines TRBV27 with TRBJ2-3; 7 bases align to TRBD1. CDR1 is MNHEY and CDR2 is SMNVEV in the germline V gene (reference sequence). The CDR3 extends over 15 amino acids. The ends lost 5 bases at V and 0 bases at J; junction bases unmatched: 5. Written as DNA, the CDR3 is TGTGCCAGCAGTCCAAGGACAGGAAGCACAGATACGCAGTATTTT. This sequence encodes CASSPRTGSTDTQYF.

In its sample, this clonotype was seen once. The chain uses TRBV20-1 and TRBJ2-7; 11 bases fit TRBD1. V was pared by 5 bases and J by 1 base, with 1 base of the junction left unmatched. Germline V gene lookup returns CDR1 DFQATT and CDR2 SNEGSKA (reference sequence). The CDR3 contains 13 residues. This CDR3 is CSAGTGGSYEQYF. DNA for the CDR3: TGCAGTGCTGGGACAGGGGGATCCTACGAGCAGTACTTC.

The chain uses TRBV6-5 and TRBJ1-2; 7 bases are shared with TRBD1. Germline CDR1 reads MNHEY; CDR2 reads SVGAGI. The CDR3 spans 13 residues. The V and J ends lost 0 bases and 7 bases, in that order; junction bases with no gene match: 2. The CDR3 sequence: CASSYSDRSGYTF. Here the CDR3 DNA reads TGTGCCAGCAGTTACTCGGACAGGTCTGGCTACACCTTC.

The sample holds a few counts of this clonotype. The rearrangement joins TRBV7-2 to TRBJ2-3; 14 bases align to TRBD2. Germline lookup yields CDR1 SGHTA and CDR2 FQGNSA. V shed 5 bases and J 10 bases; nucleotides not matched to a gene: 8. The CDR3 is made up of 15 amino acids. The CDR3 loop is CASSKTSGGGGAQYF. The CDR3 nucleotides read TGTGCCAGCAGCAAGACTAGCGGGGGGGGCGGGGCGCAGTATTTT. Based on the CDR3 plus reference TRBV7-2 and TRBJ2-3, the full variable domain is GAGVSQSPSNKVTEKGKDVELRCDPISGHTALYWYRQSLGQGLEFLIYFQGNSAPDKSGLPSDRFSAERTGGSVSTLTIQRTQQEDSAVYLCASSKTSGGGGAQYFGPGTRLTVL.

This chain joins TRBV20-1 and TRBJ2-3; D perhaps matches TRBD1 (6 bases). The CDR3 extends over 16 amino acids. V was shortened by 0 bases and J by 4 bases, with 17 bases between the two germline ends. CDR1 and CDR2 from the germline V gene are DFQATT and SNEGSKA (reference sequence). In DNA form, the CDR3 reads TGCAGTGCTAGAGACATGACAGGCCGAGGGGCAGATACGCAGTATTTT. The encoded protein is CSARDMTGRGADTQYF.

This clonotype was recorded a few times. The chain uses TRBV27 and TRBJ2-7; 9 bases line up with TRBD1. CDR3 size: 15 residues. After removal of 3 bases from V and 4 bases from J, the junction contained 7 bases not matched to a gene. Germline-derived CDR1 and CDR2 are MNHEY and SMNVEV (reference sequence). CDR3 protein: CASSLGDRALYEQYF. CDR3 nucleotides: TGTGCCAGCAGTTTGGGGGACAGGGCGCTTTACGAGCAGTACTTC.

The rearrangement links TRBV7-9 to TRBJ2-5; 7 nucleotides match TRBD2. The CDR3 spans 16 residues. The junction had 8 bases not matched to a gene; V was cut back by 0 bases and J by 4 bases. In germline, CDR1 is SEHNR, CDR2 FQNEAQ (reference sequence). This CDR3 reads CASSLARGGNGETQYF. The CDR3 coding sequence is TGTGCCAGCAGCTTAGCCCGCGGGGGTAACGGAGAGACCCAGTACTTC.

The chain combines TRBV12-3 or TRBV12-4 with TRBJ2-5; a weak D match, TRBD1 (5 bases). This CDR3 region has 14 residues. V was clipped by 3 bases and J by 2 bases, with 10 bases between them. The CDR3 nucleotides are TGTGCCAGCAGTTTTACGGACACGCAAGAGACCCAGTACTTC. Protein sequence: CASSFTDTQETQYF.